Sequencing of this T cell receptor (beta chain) was carried out in a study of beta chain features in type 1 diabetes. Every bit of the isolated RNA underwent reverse transcription, so sequencing read expressed TCRB transcripts. TCRdb's table, derived via immunoSEQ multiplex PCR, lists solely in-frame clones and lacks some. Among a few hundred thousand clones listed, approximately 25% were seen once. Study-level findings and limits: A moderate, significant TCRB CDR3 shortening appeared in type 1 diabetes across four CD4+ subsets.

Regarding this clone: Its target is unknown.

This CDR3 region has 17 residues. The V end was cut by 0 bases, the J end by 5 bases, with 22 bases between. Germline CDR1 reads GTSNPN; CDR2 reads SVGIG (reference sequence). This chain links TRBV30 with TRBJ1-1; D perhaps matches TRBD1 (6 bases). The receptor's source is a woman aged 25 to 39 with type 1 diabetes. What was sequenced was naive CD4+ T cells from blood. This CDR3 is CAWSVRGREGRATEAFF. Written as DNA, the CDR3 is TGTGCCTGGAGTGTAAGGGGGAGAGAGGGAAGGGCGACTGAAGCTTTCTTT.